This TCR beta chain was sequenced for a study of blood T cell repertoires in COVID-19. Sequencing used immunoSEQ multiplex PCR; TCRdb keeps in-frame clones, though not all of them. The sample yields 300,000 or so clones, 80% to 90% seen once. The CDR3 is 15 amino acids. The germline CDR1 and CDR2 sequences are WNHNN and SYGVQD (reference sequence). The junction had 4 bases not matched to a gene; V was cut back by 3 bases and J by 1 base. The rearrangement uses TRBV10-1 and TRBJ1-1; 8 bases line up with TRBD1. The TCR was taken from a woman in her 40s with acute COVID-19. Sequencing was performed on PBMCs or T cells enriched from blood (not recorded which). Here the CDR3 DNA reads TGCGCCAGCAGTGAAGGACAGGGCAGGAACACTGAAGCTTTCTTT. Amino acid sequence: CASSEGQGRNTEAFF.